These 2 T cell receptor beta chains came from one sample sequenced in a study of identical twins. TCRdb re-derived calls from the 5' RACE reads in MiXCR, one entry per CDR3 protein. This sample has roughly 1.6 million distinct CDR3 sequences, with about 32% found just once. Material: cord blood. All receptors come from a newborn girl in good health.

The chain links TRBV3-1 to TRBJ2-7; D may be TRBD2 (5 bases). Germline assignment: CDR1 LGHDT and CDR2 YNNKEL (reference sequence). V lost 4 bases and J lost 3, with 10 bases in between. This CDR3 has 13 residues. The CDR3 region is CASSRGHFYEQYF. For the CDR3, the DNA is TGTGCCAGCAGCCGCGGGCATTTCTACGAGCAGTACTTC.

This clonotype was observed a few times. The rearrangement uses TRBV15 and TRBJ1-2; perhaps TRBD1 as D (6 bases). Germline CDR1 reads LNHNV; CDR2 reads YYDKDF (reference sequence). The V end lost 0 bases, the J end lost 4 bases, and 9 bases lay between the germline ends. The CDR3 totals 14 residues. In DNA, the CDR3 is TGTGCCACCAGCAGAGACAGGGGCCTCTATGGCTACACCTTC. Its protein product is CATSRDRGLYGYTF.